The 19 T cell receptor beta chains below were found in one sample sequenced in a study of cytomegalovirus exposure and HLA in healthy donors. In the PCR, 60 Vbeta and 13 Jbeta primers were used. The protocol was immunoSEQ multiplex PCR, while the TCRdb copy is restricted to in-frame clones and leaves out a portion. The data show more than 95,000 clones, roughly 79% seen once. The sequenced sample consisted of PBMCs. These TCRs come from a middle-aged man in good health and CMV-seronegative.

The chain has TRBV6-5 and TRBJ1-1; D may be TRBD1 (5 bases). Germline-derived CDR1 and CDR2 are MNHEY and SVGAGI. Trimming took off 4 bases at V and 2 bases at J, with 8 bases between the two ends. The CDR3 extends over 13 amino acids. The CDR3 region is CASSWQGNTEAFF. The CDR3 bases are TGTGCCAGCAGTTGGCAGGGAAACACTGAAGCTTTCTTT.

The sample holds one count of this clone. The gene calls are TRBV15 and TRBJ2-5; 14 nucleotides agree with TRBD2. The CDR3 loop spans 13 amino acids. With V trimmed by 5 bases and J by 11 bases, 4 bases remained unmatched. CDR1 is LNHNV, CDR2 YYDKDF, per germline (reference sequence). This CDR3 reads CATSVTSGGEQYF. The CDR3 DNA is TGTGCCACCAGCGTGACTAGCGGGGGGGAGCAGTACTTC.

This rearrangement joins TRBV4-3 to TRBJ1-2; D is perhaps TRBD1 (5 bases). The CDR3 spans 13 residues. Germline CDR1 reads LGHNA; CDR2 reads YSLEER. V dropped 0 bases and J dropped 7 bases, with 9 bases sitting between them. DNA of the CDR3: TGCGCCAGCAGCCAAGACTCAGGGTTTGGCTACACCTTC. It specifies CASSQDSGFGYTF.

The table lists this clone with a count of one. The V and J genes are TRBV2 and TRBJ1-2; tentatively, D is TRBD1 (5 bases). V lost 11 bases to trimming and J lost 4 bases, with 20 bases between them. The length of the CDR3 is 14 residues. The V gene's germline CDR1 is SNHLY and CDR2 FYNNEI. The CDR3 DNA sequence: TGTGCCGACCGGGACTCCGCAACCAGCTATGGCTACACCTTC. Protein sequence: CADRDSATSYGYTF.

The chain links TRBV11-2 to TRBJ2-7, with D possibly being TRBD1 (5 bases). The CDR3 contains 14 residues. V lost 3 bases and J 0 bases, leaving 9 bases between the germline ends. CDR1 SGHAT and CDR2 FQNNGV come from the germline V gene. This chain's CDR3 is CASSLQGLSYEQYF. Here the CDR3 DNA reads TGTGCCAGCAGCTTGCAGGGCCTCTCCTACGAGCAGTACTTC.

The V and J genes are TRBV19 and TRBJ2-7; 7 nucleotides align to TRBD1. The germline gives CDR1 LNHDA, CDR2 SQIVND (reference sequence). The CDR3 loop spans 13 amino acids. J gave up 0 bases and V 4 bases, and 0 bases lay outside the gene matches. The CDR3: CASSRDSSYEQYF. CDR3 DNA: TGTGCCAGTAGTAGGGACAGCTCCTACGAGCAGTACTTC.

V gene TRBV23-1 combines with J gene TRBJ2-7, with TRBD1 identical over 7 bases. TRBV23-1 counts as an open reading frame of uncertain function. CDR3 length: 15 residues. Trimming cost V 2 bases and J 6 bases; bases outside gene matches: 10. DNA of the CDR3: TGCGCCAGCAGTCAACCGGACAGGACCCCCCCCGAGCAGTACTTC. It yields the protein CASSQPDRTPPEQYF.

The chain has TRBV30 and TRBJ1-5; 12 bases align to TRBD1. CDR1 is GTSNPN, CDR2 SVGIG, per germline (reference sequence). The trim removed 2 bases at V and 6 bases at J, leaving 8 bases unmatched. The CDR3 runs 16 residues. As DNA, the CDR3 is TGTGCCTGGAGTACATACCGGGACAGGGGGCTTCAGCCCCAGCATTTT. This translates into CAWSTYRDRGLQPQHF.

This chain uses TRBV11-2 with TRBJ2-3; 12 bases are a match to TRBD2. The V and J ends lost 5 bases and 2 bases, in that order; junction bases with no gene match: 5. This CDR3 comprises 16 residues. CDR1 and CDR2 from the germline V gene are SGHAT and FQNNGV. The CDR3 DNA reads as TGTGCCAGCAGCCAAGGACTAGCGGGATACACAGATACGCAGTATTTT. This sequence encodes CASSQGLAGYTDTQYF. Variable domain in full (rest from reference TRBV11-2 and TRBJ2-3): EAGVAQSPRYKIIEKRQSVAFWCNPISGHATLYWYQQILGQGPKLLIQFQNNGVVDDSQLPKDRFSAERLKGVDSTLKIQPAKLEDSAVYLCASSQGLAGYTDTQYFGPGTRLTVL.

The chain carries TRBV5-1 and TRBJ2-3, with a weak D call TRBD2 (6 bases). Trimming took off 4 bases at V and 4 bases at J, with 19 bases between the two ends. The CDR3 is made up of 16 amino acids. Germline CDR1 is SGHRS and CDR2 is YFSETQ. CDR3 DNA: TGCGCCAGCAGCCCGGCGGGGCGGGGACGGGCAGATACGCAGTATTTT. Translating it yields CASSPAGRGRADTQYF. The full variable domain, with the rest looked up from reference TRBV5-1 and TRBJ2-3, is KAGVTQTPRYLIKTRGQQVTLSCSPISGHRSVSWYQQTPGQGLQFLFEYFSETQRNKGNFPGRFSGRQFSNSRSEMNVSTLELGDSALYLCASSPAGRGRADTQYFGPGTRLTVL.

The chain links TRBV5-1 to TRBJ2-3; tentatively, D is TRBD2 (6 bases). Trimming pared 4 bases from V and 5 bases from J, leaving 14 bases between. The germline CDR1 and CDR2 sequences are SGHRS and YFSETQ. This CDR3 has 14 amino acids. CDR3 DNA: TGCGCCAGCAGCATGTACGGGAGAATAGATACGCAGTATTTT. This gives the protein CASSMYGRIDTQYF.

This CDR3 is CASRGGLSYEQYF. CDR3 nucleotide sequence: TGTGCCAGCAGGGGGGGACTCTCCTACGAGCAGTACTTC. The chain joins TRBV6-5 to TRBJ2-7; maybe TRBD2 (6 bases). Germline values: CDR1 MNHEY, CDR2 SVGAGI. The CDR3 consists of 13 residues. The V gene lost 6 bases and the J gene lost 0 bases, with 9 bases spanning the gap.

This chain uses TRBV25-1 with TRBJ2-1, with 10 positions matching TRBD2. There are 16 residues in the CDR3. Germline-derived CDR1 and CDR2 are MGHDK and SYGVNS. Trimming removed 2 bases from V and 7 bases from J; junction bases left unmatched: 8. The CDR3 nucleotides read TGTGCCAGCAGTGAACCCCTAGCGGGAGTGGAAAATGAGCAGTTCTTC. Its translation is CASSEPLAGVENEQFF.

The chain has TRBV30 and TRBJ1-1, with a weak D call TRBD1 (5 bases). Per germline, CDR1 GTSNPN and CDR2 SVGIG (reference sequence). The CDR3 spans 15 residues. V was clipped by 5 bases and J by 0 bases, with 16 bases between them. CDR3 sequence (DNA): TGTGCCTGGGGCCCGGGGGGGGTCTTGAACACTGAAGCTTTCTTT. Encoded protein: CAWGPGGVLNTEAFF.

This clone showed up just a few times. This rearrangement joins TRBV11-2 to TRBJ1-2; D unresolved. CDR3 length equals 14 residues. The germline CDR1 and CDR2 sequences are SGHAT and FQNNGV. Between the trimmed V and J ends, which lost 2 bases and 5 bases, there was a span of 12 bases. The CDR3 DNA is TGTGCCAGCAGCTTAATAGCGGAACTGTATGGCTACACCTTC. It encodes CASSLIAELYGYTF.

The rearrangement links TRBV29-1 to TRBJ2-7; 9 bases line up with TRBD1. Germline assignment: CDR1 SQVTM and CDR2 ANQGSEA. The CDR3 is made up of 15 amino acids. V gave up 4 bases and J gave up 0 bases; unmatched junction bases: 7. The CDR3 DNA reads TGCAGCGTTGGATCCCAGGACAGGGGCTCCTACGAGCAGTACTTC. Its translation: CSVGSQDRGSYEQYF.

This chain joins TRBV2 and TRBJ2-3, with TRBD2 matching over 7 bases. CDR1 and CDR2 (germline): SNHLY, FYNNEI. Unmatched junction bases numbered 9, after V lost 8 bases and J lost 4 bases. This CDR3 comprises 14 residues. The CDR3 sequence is CASGGGVLADTQYF. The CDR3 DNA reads TGTGCCAGCGGGGGGGGAGTGCTCGCAGATACGCAGTATTTT. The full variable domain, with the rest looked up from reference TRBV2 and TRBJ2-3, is EPEVTQTPSHQVTQMGQEVILRCVPISNHLYFYWYRQILGQKVEFLVSFYNNEISEKSEIFDDQFSVERPDGSNFTLKIRSTKLEDSAMYFCASGGGVLADTQYFGPGTRLTVL.

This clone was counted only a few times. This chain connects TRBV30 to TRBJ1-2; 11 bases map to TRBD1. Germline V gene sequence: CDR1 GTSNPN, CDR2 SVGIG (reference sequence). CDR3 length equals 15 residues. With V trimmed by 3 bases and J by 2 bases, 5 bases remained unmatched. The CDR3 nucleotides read TGTGCCTGGAGGGACAGGGGGCGAGCCAACTATGGCTACACCTTC. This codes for CAWRDRGRANYGYTF.

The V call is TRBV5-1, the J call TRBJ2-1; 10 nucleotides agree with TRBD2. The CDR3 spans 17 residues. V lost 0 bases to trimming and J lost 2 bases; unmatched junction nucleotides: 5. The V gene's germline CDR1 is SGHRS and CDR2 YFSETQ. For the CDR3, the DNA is TGCGCCAGCAGCTTGGTACTAGCGGGAACTGCCTACAATGAGCAGTTCTTC. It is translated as CASSLVLAGTAYNEQFF.